The 26 T cell receptor beta chains given below trace back to one sample, sequenced in a study of blood T cell repertoires in COVID-19. Produced via immunoSEQ multiplex PCR; TCRdb's table is partial and in-frame only. The data show about 380,000 clones, around 84% seen once. The specimen was peripheral blood. The receptors come from a woman aged 18-29 years with acute or convalescent COVID-19.

This clone has a handful of counts. This chain uses TRBV27 with TRBJ1-2; D uncertain. Trimming pared 2 bases from V and 3 bases from J, leaving 13 bases between. Germline V lookup: CDR1 MNHEY, CDR2 SMNVEV (reference sequence). CDR3 length: 15 amino acids. CDR3 residues: CASSLRIADYYGYTF. The CDR3 bases are TGTGCCAGCAGTTTAAGAATCGCGGACTACTATGGCTACACCTTC.

Points on this clone: The same CDR3 can be traced to other DNA sequences in this sample. The rearrangement joins TRBV9 to TRBJ1-1, with TRBD1 identical over 7 bases. The CDR3 runs 16 residues. Germline-derived CDR1 and CDR2 are SGDLS and YYNGEE. Trimming cost V 0 bases and J 1 base; bases outside gene matches: 6. CDR3 coding DNA: TGTGCCAGCAGCGTAGGCTCACAGGGGACGAACACTGAAGCTTTCTTT. Its protein is CASSVGSQGTNTEAFF. Supplemented by reference TRBV9 and TRBJ1-1, the full variable domain reads DSGVTQTPKHLITATGQRVTLRCSPRSGDLSVYWYQQSLDQGLQFLIQYYNGEERAKGNILERFSAQQFPDLHSELNLSSLELGDSALYFCASSVGSQGTNTEAFFGQGTRLTVV.

The V call is TRBV18, the J call TRBJ1-3; D possibly corresponds to TRBD1 (5 bases). Deletions cut 3 bases from V and 4 bases from J, with 16 bases between. Per germline, CDR1 KGHSH and CDR2 LQKENI. There are 16 residues in the CDR3. The CDR3 loop is CASSPKEGARGNTIYF. CDR3 in DNA: TGTGCCAGCTCACCGAAAGAAGGGGCAAGGGGAAACACCATATATTTT.

The rearrangement joins TRBV7-2 to TRBJ2-7, with a tentative D call TRBD2 (6 bases). This CDR3 has 15 residues. The V end lost 4 bases, the J end lost 2 bases, and 15 bases lay between the germline ends. Germline CDR1 reads SGHTA; CDR2 reads FQGNSA. CDR3 in DNA: TGTGCCAGCAGCTCAACCGGGACTGTTACCTACGAGCAGTACTTC. This gives the protein CASSSTGTVTYEQYF.

This clone is a singleton in its sample. V and J are TRBV6-1 and TRBJ1-2; 7 bases fit TRBD1. With V trimmed by 1 base and J by 5 bases, 4 bases remained unmatched. Germline V gene lookup returns CDR1 MNHNS and CDR2 SASEGT. This CDR3 contains 14 residues. CDR3 residues: CASSEVAGGYGYTF. The CDR3, as DNA: TGTGCCAGCAGTGAAGTTGCAGGGGGATATGGCTACACCTTC.

The chain recombines TRBV9 with TRBJ1-2, with 11 bases fitting TRBD1. This CDR3 is 14 amino acids long. Germline assignment: CDR1 SGDLS and CDR2 YYNGEE. With V trimmed by 4 bases and J by 7 bases, 6 bases remained unmatched. In nucleotides, the CDR3 is TGTGCCAGCAGCCCCGGACAGGGGGCTAGTGGCTACACCTTC. Its translation: CASSPGQGASGYTF. Complete variable domain (other parts from reference TRBV9 and TRBJ1-2): DSGVTQTPKHLITATGQRVTLRCSPRSGDLSVYWYQQSLDQGLQFLIQYYNGEERAKGNILERFSAQQFPDLHSELNLSSLELGDSALYFCASSPGQGASGYTFGSGTRLTVV.

The chain combines TRBV5-4 with TRBJ2-3, with D perhaps TRBD1 (6 bases). Germline CDR1 is SGHNT and CDR2 is YYREEE (reference sequence). The CDR3 has 16 amino acids. The germline V and J ends were trimmed by 4 bases and 2 bases, with 17 bases remaining between them. CDR3 nucleotides: TGTGCCAGCAGCCCCGGGCCAGGGGCTTTCACAGATACGCAGTATTTT. Translating gives CASSPGPGAFTDTQYF.

CDR3 protein: CASSQDYRYSNQPQHF. The CDR3 nucleotides read TGTGCCAGCAGCCAAGATTATCGGTATAGCAATCAGCCCCAGCATTTT. V gene TRBV4-2 combines with J gene TRBJ1-5; D is ambiguous. Trimming cost V 0 bases and J 0 bases, with 9 bases left between them. The germline CDR1 and CDR2 sequences are LGHNA and YNFKEQ. The CDR3 has 16 amino acids.

The chain uses TRBV19 and TRBJ2-7; 7 bases are shared with TRBD2. Trimming cost V 5 bases and J 5 bases; bases outside gene matches: 9. This CDR3 is built from 14 residues. Germline assignment: CDR1 LNHDA and CDR2 SQIVND (reference sequence). In nucleotides, the CDR3 is TGTGCCAGTAGTTTCTTCTCGGGGGGAAACGAGCAGTACTTC. Translating gives CASSFFSGGNEQYF.

The rearrangement uses TRBV7-3 and TRBJ1-1; D gene uncertain. With 0 bases removed from V and 8 bases from J, the gap between germline ends came to 16 bases. Germline assignment: CDR1 SGHTA and CDR2 FQGTGA. The CDR3 covers 15 residues. CDR3 nucleotides: TGTGCCAGCAGCTTAACCCCGTCGGAGTATTACGAAGCTTTCTTT. It specifies CASSLTPSEYYEAFF.

The sample holds one count of this clone. The chain joins TRBV10-2 to TRBJ1-2; the D is unclear. Trimming pared 2 bases from V and 3 bases from J, leaving 10 bases between. The length of the CDR3 is 14 residues. The germline V gene encodes CDR1 WSHSY and CDR2 SAAADI. CDR3 bases: TGCGCCAGCAGTGAGCGGGGTAGGGACTATGGCTACACCTTC. Amino acid sequence: CASSERGRDYGYTF.

The chain employs TRBV21-1 and TRBJ2-7; TRBD1 is the table's D call, not checked against the DNA. TRBV21-1 is annotated as a pseudogene. This CDR3 is 15 amino acids long. CDR3 residues: CASTPARDRVYEQYF. The CDR3 DNA follows: TGTGCCAGCACCCCGGCAAGGGACAGGGTCTACGAGCAGTACTTC.

This sequence joins TRBV27 and TRBJ1-1; 7 bases match TRBD1. V lost 6 bases to trimming and J lost 5 bases; unmatched junction nucleotides: 3. The CDR3 sequence is 12 residues long. CDR1 is MNHEY, CDR2 SMNVEV, per germline (reference sequence). The DNA for the CDR3 is TGTGCCAGCAGGACAGGGTGGACTGAAGCTTTCTTT. It encodes CASRTGWTEAFF.

This chain uses TRBV12-5 with TRBJ2-1; 9 bases match TRBD2. This CDR3 is built from 17 residues. Trimming removed 3 bases from V and 5 bases from J; junction bases left unmatched: 11. Germline V gene lookup returns CDR1 LGHNT and CDR2 FRNRAP. CDR3 region: CASGFIRVAGDNNEQFF. The CDR3 DNA sequence: TGTGCTAGTGGTTTTATTCGAGTAGCGGGAGACAACAATGAGCAGTTCTTC. Together with reference TRBV12-5 and TRBJ2-1, the CDR3 gives the full variable domain: DARVTQTPRHKVTEMGQEVTMRCQPILGHNTVFWYRQTMMQGLELLAYFRNRAPLDDSGMPKDRFSAEMPDATLATLKIQPSEPRDSAVYFCASGFIRVAGDNNEQFFGPGTRLTVL.

The gene calls are TRBV4-2 and TRBJ2-2, with 8 bases that match TRBD2. J lost 0 bases, V lost 1 base, and 4 bases had no gene match. CDR1 is LGHNA, CDR2 YNFKEQ, per germline. This CDR3 has 17 residues. The DNA of the CDR3 is TGTGCCAGCAGCCAAGCGCGGGGGGCCGCGAACACCGGGGAGCTGTTTTTT. Its protein is CASSQARGAANTGELFF.

The chain uses TRBV6-5 and TRBJ1-2; the match to TRBD1 covers 7 bases. Per germline, CDR1 MNHEY and CDR2 SVGAGI. The CDR3 consists of 16 residues. After removal of 0 bases from V and 0 bases from J, the junction contained 4 bases not matched to a gene. CDR3 residues: CASSYSTGEANYGYTF. CDR3 DNA: TGTGCCAGCAGTTACTCTACAGGGGAGGCTAACTATGGCTACACCTTC.

The chain carries TRBV27 and TRBJ2-5, with 8 bases that match TRBD1. Losses at the gene ends were 10 bases for V and 3 bases for J; bases not matched to a gene: 13. CDR1 and CDR2 from the germline V gene are MNHEY and SMNVEV (reference sequence). This CDR3 has 15 residues. DNA of the CDR3: TGTGCCAACCTCTACTCCGGGACAGGTGAAGAGACCCAGTACTTC. Translating gives CANLYSGTGEETQYF.

The chain couples TRBV9 to TRBJ1-6; D might be TRBD1 (5 bases). The CDR3 contains 16 residues. Germline-derived CDR1 and CDR2 are SGDLS and YYNGEE. V was shortened by 0 bases and J by 8 bases, with 15 bases between the two germline ends. The CDR3 region has the DNA TGTGCCAGCAGCGTAGGCCCTGGGGGGTTGGATTCACCCCTCCACTTT. This gives the protein CASSVGPGGLDSPLHF.

The chain has TRBV7-6 and TRBJ2-5; 9 nucleotides line up with TRBD2. CDR3 length: 15 amino acids. In germline, CDR1 is SGHVS, CDR2 FNYEAQ. Trimming cost V 5 bases and J 8 bases; bases outside gene matches: 12. This CDR3 reads CASSPESGRSRTQYF. The CDR3 DNA follows: TGTGCCAGCAGCCCCGAGAGCGGGAGGTCCCGAACCCAGTACTTC.

For the CDR3, the DNA is TGTGCCAGCAGACCCCCGGGACAGGCCGGGCAGGAAAAACTGTTTTTT. Protein sequence: CASRPPGQAGQEKLFF. The chain recombines TRBV6-6 with TRBJ1-4, with 8 bases identical to TRBD1. The ends lost 6 bases at V and 8 bases at J; junction bases unmatched: 14. Germline CDR1 MNHNY, CDR2 SVGAGI (reference sequence). The CDR3 covers 16 residues.

The gene calls are TRBV14 and TRBJ1-2, with 8 bases identical to TRBD1. CDR1 SGHDN and CDR2 FVKESK come from the germline V gene. The junction had 6 bases not matched to a gene; V was cut back by 0 bases and J by 3 bases. The CDR3 loop spans 16 amino acids. CDR3 amino acids: CASSQERAGGDYGYTF. The CDR3 DNA reads TGTGCCAGCAGCCAAGAGAGGGCAGGGGGCGACTATGGCTACACCTTC.

The V gene is TRBV27, the J gene TRBJ2-5; D may be TRBD2 (6 bases). Deletions cut 3 bases from V and 4 bases from J, with 15 bases between. Germline values: CDR1 MNHEY, CDR2 SMNVEV (reference sequence). The CDR3 contains 15 residues. CDR3 DNA: TGTGCCAGCAGTTTTACAGCCCAGGGAGGAGAGACCCAGTACTTC. Amino acids: CASSFTAQGGETQYF.

This clone was found a few times. V is TRBV19 and J is TRBJ1-5, with D perhaps TRBD1 (6 bases). CDR1 and CDR2 from the germline V gene are LNHDA and SQIVND (reference sequence). The CDR3 length is 16 residues. With 6 bases removed from V and 7 bases from J, the gap between germline ends came to 22 bases. CDR3: CASSQLRTEGEQPQHF. The DNA of the CDR3 is TGTGCCAGTAGCCAACTAAGGACAGAGGGGGAACAGCCCCAGCATTTT. Variable domain in full (rest from reference TRBV19 and TRBJ1-5): DGGITQSPKYLFRKEGQNVTLSCEQNLNHDAMYWYRQDPGQGLRLIYYSQIVNDFQKGDIAEGYSVSREKKESFPLTVTSAQKNPTAFYLCASSQLRTEGEQPQHFGDGTRLSIL.

This clone was detected only a few times. V gene TRBV11-2 combines with J gene TRBJ2-1, with 10 nucleotides matching TRBD1. Germline values: CDR1 SGHAT, CDR2 FQNNGV. V lost 5 bases, J lost 4 bases, and 5 bases stayed unmatched. This CDR3 has 15 amino acids. CDR3 sequence (DNA): TGTGCCAGCAGCCCGCCGGGACAGGGGTACAATGAGCAGTTCTTC. As protein: CASSPPGQGYNEQFF.

The chain is built from TRBV10-3 and TRBJ1-2; D unclear. This CDR3 is built from 11 residues. V lost 3 bases to trimming and J lost 7 bases, with 6 bases between them. Germline CDR1 and CDR2: ENHRY and SYGVKD. CDR3 coding DNA: TGTGCCATCAGTGACTCGTTTGGCTACACCTTC. Translated: CAISDSFGYTF.

This chain links TRBV5-6 with TRBJ2-1; the match to TRBD2 covers 13 bases. The ends lost 4 bases at V and 9 bases at J; junction bases unmatched: 10. The CDR3 length is 16 residues. Germline V gene lookup returns CDR1 SGHDT and CDR2 YYEEEE. The CDR3 sequence: CASSPTGLAGVGEQFF. The DNA of the CDR3 is TGTGCCAGCAGCCCGACCGGACTAGCGGGAGTAGGTGAGCAGTTCTTC. The full variable domain, in which reference TRBV5-6 and TRBJ2-1 provide the parts outside the CDR3, is DAGVTQSPTHLIKTRGQQVTLRCSPKSGHDTVSWYQQALGQGPQFIFQYYEEEERQRGNFPDRFSGHQFPNYSSELNVNALLLGDSALYLCASSPTGLAGVGEQFFGPGTRLTVL.